This T cell receptor beta chain is drawn from a study of CD8 T cells in Susac syndrome. The CDR3 runs 15 residues. Trimming cost V 0 bases and J 0 bases, with 10 bases left between them. Germline V gene sequence: CDR1 SGDLS, CDR2 YYNGEE. The RNA, about 0.45 to 1 ug, was put through reverse transcription using random hexamers. One entry per CDR3 protein, called by TCRdb with MiXCR from the immunoSEQ multiplex PCR reads. Of 150,000 to 200,000 distinct CDR3 sequences in the sample, approximately 96% were seen once. The TCR comes from a human donor with multiple sclerosis. This chain connects TRBV9 to TRBJ2-7; D is uncertain. Sequences were obtained from CD8+ T cells from PBMCs. The CDR3: CASSVGAASSYEQYF. The DNA for the CDR3 is TGTGCCAGCAGCGTAGGGGCGGCGAGCTCCTACGAGCAGTACTTC. The full variable domain, completed using reference TRBV9 and TRBJ2-7, is DSGVTQTPKHLITATGQRVTLRCSPRSGDLSVYWYQQSLDQGLQFLIQYYNGEERAKGNILERFSAQQFPDLHSELNLSSLELGDSALYFCASSVGAASSYEQYFGPGTRLTVT.